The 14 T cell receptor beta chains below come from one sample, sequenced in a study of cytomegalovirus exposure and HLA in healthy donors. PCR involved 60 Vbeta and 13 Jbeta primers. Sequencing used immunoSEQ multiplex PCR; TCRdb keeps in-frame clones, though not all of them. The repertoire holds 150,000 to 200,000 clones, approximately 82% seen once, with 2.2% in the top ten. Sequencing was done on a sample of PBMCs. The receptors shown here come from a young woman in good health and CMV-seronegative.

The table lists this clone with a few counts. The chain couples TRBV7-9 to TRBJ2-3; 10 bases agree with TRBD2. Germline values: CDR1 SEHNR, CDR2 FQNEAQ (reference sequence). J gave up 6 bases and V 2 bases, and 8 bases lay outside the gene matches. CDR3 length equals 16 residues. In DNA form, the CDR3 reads TGTGCCAGCAGCTTACACAGCGGGGGGGCCGGGGATACGCAGTATTTT. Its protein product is CASSLHSGGAGDTQYF.

CDR3 in DNA: TGCGCCAGCAGCTTGGAGACGCGGGATGGGGATACGCAGTATTTT. It encodes CASSLETRDGDTQYF. This chain joins TRBV5-1 and TRBJ2-3; D might be TRBD2 (6 bases). Germline CDR1 and CDR2: SGHRS and YFSETQ. Between the trimmed V and J ends, which lost 0 bases and 6 bases, there was a span of 14 bases. The CDR3 contains 15 residues.

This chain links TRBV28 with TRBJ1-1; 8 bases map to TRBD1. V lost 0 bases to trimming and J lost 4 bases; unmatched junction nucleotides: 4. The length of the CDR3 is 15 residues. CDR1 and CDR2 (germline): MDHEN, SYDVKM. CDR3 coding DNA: TGTGCCAGCAGTTTATGGACAGGGGCGAGCACTGAAGCTTTCTTT. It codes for CASSLWTGASTEAFF.

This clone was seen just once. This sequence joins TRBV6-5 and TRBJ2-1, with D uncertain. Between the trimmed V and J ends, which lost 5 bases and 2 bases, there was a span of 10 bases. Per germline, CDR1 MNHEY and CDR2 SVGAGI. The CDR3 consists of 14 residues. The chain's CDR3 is CASSSSRAYNEQFF. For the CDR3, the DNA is TGTGCCAGCAGTAGCTCACGGGCCTACAATGAGCAGTTCTTC.

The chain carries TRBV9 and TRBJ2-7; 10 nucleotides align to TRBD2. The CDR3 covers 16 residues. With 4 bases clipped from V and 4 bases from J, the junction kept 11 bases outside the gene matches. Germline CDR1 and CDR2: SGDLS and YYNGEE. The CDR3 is CASSPNPSSGRYEQYF. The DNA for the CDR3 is TGTGCCAGCAGCCCCAACCCCTCTAGCGGGAGATACGAGCAGTACTTC.

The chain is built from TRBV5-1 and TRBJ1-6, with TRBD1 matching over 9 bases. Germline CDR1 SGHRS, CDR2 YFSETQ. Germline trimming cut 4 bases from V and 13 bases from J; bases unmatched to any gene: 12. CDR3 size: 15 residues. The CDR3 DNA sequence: TGCGCCAGCAGCGCTGAGGGACAGGGCCTGAGCCCCCTCCACTTT. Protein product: CASSAEGQGLSPLHF.

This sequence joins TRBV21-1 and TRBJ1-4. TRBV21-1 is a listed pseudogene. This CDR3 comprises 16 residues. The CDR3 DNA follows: TGTGCCAGCAGCAAAGCTATCAGGGAGGAAGGGGAAAAACTGTTTTTT. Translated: CASSKAIREEGEKLFF.

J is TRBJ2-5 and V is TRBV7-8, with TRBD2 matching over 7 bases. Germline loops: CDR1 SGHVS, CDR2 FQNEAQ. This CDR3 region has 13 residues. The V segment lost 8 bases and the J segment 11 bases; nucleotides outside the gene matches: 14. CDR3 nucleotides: TGTGCCAGCGGTGGGCCTAGCGGACTATTACAGTACTTC. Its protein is CASGGPSGLLQYF.

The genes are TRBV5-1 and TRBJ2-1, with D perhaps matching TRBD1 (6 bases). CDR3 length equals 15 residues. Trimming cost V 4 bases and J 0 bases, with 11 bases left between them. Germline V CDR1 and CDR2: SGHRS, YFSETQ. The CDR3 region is CASSPQGSSYNEQFF. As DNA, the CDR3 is TGCGCCAGCAGCCCCCAGGGGAGCTCCTACAATGAGCAGTTCTTC.

The CDR3 is CASSLGQGNYGYTF. In DNA form, the CDR3 reads TGTGCCAGCAGCTTGGGACAGGGGAACTATGGCTACACCTTC. The chain has TRBV5-5 and TRBJ1-2; TRBD1 matches 8 bases. With V trimmed by 0 bases and J by 2 bases, 0 bases remained unmatched. CDR3 size: 14 residues. Germline assignment: CDR1 SGHKS and CDR2 YYEKEE (reference sequence).

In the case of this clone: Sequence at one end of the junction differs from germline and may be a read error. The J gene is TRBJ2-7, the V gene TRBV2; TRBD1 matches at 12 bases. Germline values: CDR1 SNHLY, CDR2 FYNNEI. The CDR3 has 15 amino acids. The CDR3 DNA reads TGTGCCAGCAGGAGAGGGACAGGGGGCTCCCACGAGCAGTACTTC. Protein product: CASRRGTGGSHEQYF.

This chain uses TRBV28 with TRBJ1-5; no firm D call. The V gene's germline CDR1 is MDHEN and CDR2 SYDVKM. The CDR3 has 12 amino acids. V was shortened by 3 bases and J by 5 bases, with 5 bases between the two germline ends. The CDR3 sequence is CASSFSDQPQHF. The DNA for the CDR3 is TGTGCCAGCAGTTTCTCGGATCAGCCCCAGCATTTT.

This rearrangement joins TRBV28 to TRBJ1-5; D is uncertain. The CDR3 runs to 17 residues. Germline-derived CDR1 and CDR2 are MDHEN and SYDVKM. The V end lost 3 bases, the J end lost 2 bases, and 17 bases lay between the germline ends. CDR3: CASSLVPGYGGNQPQHF. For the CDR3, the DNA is TGTGCCAGCAGTTTGGTGCCCGGGTACGGGGGCAATCAGCCCCAGCATTTT.

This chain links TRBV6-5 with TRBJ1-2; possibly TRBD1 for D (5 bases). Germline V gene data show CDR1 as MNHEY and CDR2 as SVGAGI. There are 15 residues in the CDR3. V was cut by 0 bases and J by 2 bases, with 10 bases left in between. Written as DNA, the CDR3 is TGTGCCAGCAGTTACTCTCGGGGGGAGAACTATGGCTACACCTTC. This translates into CASSYSRGENYGYTF.